The 23 T cell receptor beta chains reported below all come from one sample, sequenced in a study of blood T cell repertoires in COVID-19. The method was immunoSEQ multiplex PCR; TCRdb's version includes in-frame clones alone and lacks a portion of them. The sample gives 150,000 to 200,000 clones, less than 90% of which show up once; around 2.9% is in the top ten. The sample was PBMCs or T cells enriched from blood (not recorded which). These receptors were obtained from a woman aged 25 to 39 who had been exposed to COVID-19.

The chain couples TRBV3-1 (or the pseudogene TRBV3-2) to TRBJ1-5, with unresolved D. Germline lookup yields CDR1 LGHDT and CDR2 YNNKEL (reference sequence). The CDR3 totals 16 residues. The V and J ends lost 1 base and 6 bases respectively, with 16 bases between them. The CDR3 coding sequence is TGTGCCAGCAGCCAAGGCGGGCGAGGAAATAGTCAGCCCCAGCATTTT. It translates to CASSQGGRGNSQPQHF.

The rearrangement uses TRBV11-2 and TRBJ1-2; D might be TRBD1 (6 bases). V was clipped by 4 bases and J by 2 bases, with 11 bases between them. Germline V gene lookup returns CDR1 SGHAT and CDR2 FQNNGV. The CDR3 contains 14 residues. The CDR3 bases are TGTGCCAGCAGCTCATCTACAGGGAACTATGGCTACACCTTC. The encoded protein is CASSSSTGNYGYTF.

The chain recombines TRBV18 with TRBJ2-7; 7 bases agree with TRBD1. This CDR3 contains 16 residues. V gave up 0 bases and J gave up 1 base; unmatched junction bases: 6. Germline V gives CDR1 KGHSH, CDR2 LQKENI. CDR3 protein: CASSPPASGGSYEQYF. CDR3 in DNA: TGTGCCAGCTCACCACCGGCCTCAGGGGGTTCCTACGAGCAGTACTTC.

This clone appeared a single time. V usage is TRBV4-1 and J usage is TRBJ2-7, with D perhaps matching TRBD2 (6 bases). V lost 1 base and J lost 9, with 16 bases in between. The germline V gene has CDR1 MGHRA and CDR2 YSYEKL. The length of the CDR3 is 14 residues. DNA for the CDR3: TGCGCCAGCAGCCAAGGACTAGACGTGCCCTGGCAGTACTTC. Translating gives CASSQGLDVPWQYF.

The gene calls are TRBV7-8 and TRBJ2-7; D gene ambiguous. The CDR3 has 12 amino acids. Trimming left V 2 bases short and J 5 bases short, with 7 bases between. CDR1 is SGHVS, CDR2 FQNEAQ, per germline. CDR3 bases: TGTGCCAGCAGCTTAACGCAGGACGAGCAGTACTTC. Protein product: CASSLTQDEQYF.

The genes are TRBV27 and TRBJ1-1; no clear D gene. Germline V CDR1 and CDR2: MNHEY, SMNVEV (reference sequence). The CDR3 covers 14 residues. V gave up 1 base and J gave up 6 bases, with 12 bases separating them. As DNA, the CDR3 is TGTGCCAGCAGTTTATTATCCGGGTCCCCTGAAGCTTTCTTT. It is translated as CASSLLSGSPEAFF.

The V call is TRBV6-1, the J call TRBJ2-7; possibly TRBD2 for D (5 bases). The CDR3 loop spans 14 amino acids. V lost 3 bases, J lost 3 bases, and 12 bases lay in between. The germline V gene has CDR1 MNHNS and CDR2 SASEGT. As DNA, the CDR3 is TGTGCCAGCAGTGAGTTGGGCGCGGGCTACGAGCAGTACTTC. Encoded protein: CASSELGAGYEQYF.

The chain links TRBV5-1 to TRBJ2-7, with TRBD1 matching 7 bases. The CDR3 extends over 14 amino acids. V gave up 4 bases and J gave up 0 bases; unmatched junction bases: 4. Germline CDR1 and CDR2: SGHRS and YFSETQ. The CDR3 bases are TGCGCCAGCAGCCCAAGGGACAGCTCCTACGAGCAGTACTTC. Translation: CASSPRDSSYEQYF.

The chain uses TRBV29-1 and TRBJ2-1; 8 bases are a match to TRBD2. CDR1 is SQVTM and CDR2 is ANQGSEA in the germline V gene. V lost 3 bases to trimming and J lost 4 bases; unmatched junction nucleotides: 8. CDR3 length equals 15 residues. The CDR3 region is CSVEGGGGSYNEQFF. The CDR3 DNA reads as TGCAGCGTTGAGGGGGGCGGGGGGTCTTACAATGAGCAGTTCTTC.

This clone was seen just once. The chain is built from TRBV18 and TRBJ2-5; 7 bases line up with TRBD1. Trimming removed 2 bases from V and 2 bases from J; junction bases left unmatched: 5. CDR1 KGHSH and CDR2 LQKENI come from the germline V gene. The CDR3 has 15 amino acids. CDR3 protein: CASSPEGARQETQYF. The DNA of the CDR3 is TGTGCCAGCTCACCAGAGGGGGCTCGGCAAGAGACCCAGTACTTC.

The gene calls are TRBV10-1 and TRBJ2-3; 14 nucleotides match TRBD2. V was pared by 5 bases and J by 3 bases, with 4 bases of the junction left unmatched. The CDR3 loop spans 16 amino acids. Germline-derived CDR1 and CDR2 are WNHNN and SYGVQD (reference sequence). CDR3 in DNA: TGCGCCAGCAGTACGGGACTAGCGGGGGAGACAGATACGCAGTATTTT. It yields the protein CASSTGLAGETDTQYF.

The chain couples TRBV5-1 to TRBJ1-1; D gene uncertain. Trimming took off 1 base at V and 5 bases at J, with 9 bases between the two ends. CDR1 is SGHRS and CDR2 is YFSETQ in the germline V gene. The CDR3 contains 13 residues. For the CDR3, the DNA is TGCGCCAGCAGCTTGTCAGAATCGACTGAAGCTTTCTTT. The encoded protein is CASSLSESTEAFF.

This sequence joins TRBV10-1 and TRBJ1-1, with TRBD1 matching 8 bases. Trimming took 3 bases from V and 3 from J; bases not matched to a gene: 6. The CDR3 is 15 amino acids. Germline loops: CDR1 WNHNN, CDR2 SYGVQD (reference sequence). CDR3 loop: CASSDRTGRDTEAFF. CDR3 in DNA: TGCGCCAGCAGTGATCGGACAGGGCGGGACACTGAAGCTTTCTTT.

This clone was seen only once. This rearrangement joins TRBV6-2 or TRBV6-3 to TRBJ1-5; D is unclear. This CDR3 is built from 14 residues. V was clipped by 6 bases and J by 9 bases, with 18 bases between them. Germline V gene data show CDR1 as MNHEY and CDR2 as SVGEGT. CDR3 bases: TGTGCCAGCAGCCCCGAGCGGTTAGAACGGCCCCAGCATTTT. This encodes CASSPERLERPQHF.

The rearrangement uses TRBV7-6 and TRBJ1-1; D perhaps matches TRBD1 (5 bases). Germline assignment: CDR1 SGHVS and CDR2 FNYEAQ. V was pared by 5 bases and J by 3 bases, with 13 bases between. The CDR3 consists of 14 residues. The CDR3 loop reads CASSPRVGDTEAFF. In DNA, the CDR3 is TGTGCCAGCAGCCCCCGGGTAGGGGACACTGAAGCTTTCTTT. The variable domain in full, completed from reference TRBV7-6 and TRBJ1-1, reads GAGVSQSPRYKVTKRGQDVALRCDPISGHVSLYWYRQALGQGPEFLTYFNYEAQQDKSGLPNDRFSAERPEGSISTLTIQRTEQRDSAMYRCASSPRVGDTEAFFGQGTRLTVV.

The chain uses TRBV12-2 and TRBJ1-5; no DNA check was done on the table's D call, TRBD1. TRBV12-2 is marked as a pseudogene. The CDR3 runs to 17 residues. For the CDR3, the DNA is TGTGCAAGTCGCAACCGGGACAGGGGGTATAGCAATCAGCCCCAGCATTTT. Residues: CASRNRDRGYSNQPQHF.

The chain is built from TRBV4-1 and TRBJ1-2; tentatively, D is TRBD1 (5 bases). There are 15 residues in the CDR3. Trimming cost V 5 bases and J 2 bases, with 15 bases left between them. Per the germline V gene, CDR1 is MGHRA and CDR2 is YSYEKL. The CDR3 loop is CASSSFLRGNYGYTF. The CDR3, as DNA: TGCGCCAGCAGCTCCTTTTTGCGGGGGAACTATGGCTACACCTTC.

The chain uses TRBV5-4 and TRBJ2-7, with 7 nucleotides matching TRBD1. The V gene's germline CDR1 is SGHNT and CDR2 YYREEE (reference sequence). V lost 0 bases and J lost 2; bases outside the gene matches: 2. The CDR3 is 14 amino acids. In nucleotides, the CDR3 is TGTGCCAGCAGCTTGGAGACAGGGACCTACGAGCAGTACTTC. Amino acid sequence: CASSLETGTYEQYF.

The chain couples TRBV7-3 to TRBJ2-3; 8 positions agree with TRBD1. Trimming removed 3 bases from V and 2 bases from J; junction bases left unmatched: 7. Germline V CDR1 and CDR2: SGHTA, FQGTGA. This CDR3 spans 16 amino acids. Here the CDR3 reads CASSLTGEENTDTQYF. CDR3 nucleotides: TGTGCCAGCAGCTTGACAGGGGAGGAGAACACAGATACGCAGTATTTT.

The V gene is TRBV7-2, the J gene TRBJ2-3; D is perhaps TRBD2 (6 bases). CDR1 and CDR2 from the germline V gene are SGHTA and FQGNSA. Trimming pared 5 bases from V and 4 bases from J, leaving 13 bases between. The CDR3 covers 14 residues. CDR3 bases: TGTGCCAGCAGCGTGGACTATCGCGCAGATACGCAGTATTTT. It codes for CASSVDYRADTQYF.

The V call is TRBV6-1, the J call TRBJ2-7; TRBD2 aligns across 14 bases. The CDR3 totals 19 residues. J was trimmed by 2 bases and V by 2 bases; bases with no gene match: 11. Germline loops: CDR1 MNHNS, CDR2 SASEGT. The CDR3 here is CASSELVPGLAGEAYEQYF. In nucleotides, the CDR3 is TGTGCCAGCAGTGAACTCGTACCGGGACTAGCGGGGGAGGCCTACGAGCAGTACTTC.

The chain carries TRBV2 and TRBJ2-6, with 8 bases fitting TRBD1. Germline V gene lookup returns CDR1 SNHLY and CDR2 FYNNEI. With 5 bases clipped from V and 3 bases from J, the junction kept 6 bases outside the gene matches. The CDR3 runs 16 residues. Here the CDR3 reads CASSPTGGGGANVLTF. CDR3 nucleotides: TGTGCCAGCAGTCCAACAGGGGGAGGTGGGGCCAACGTCCTGACTTTC.

This clone came up once. CDR3 protein: CASSFQGTSGYEQYF. The CDR3 DNA is TGTGCCAGCAGTTTCCAGGGGACTAGCGGCTACGAGCAGTACTTC. V and J are TRBV27 and TRBJ2-7; 11 bases match TRBD2. CDR1 is MNHEY and CDR2 is SMNVEV in the germline V gene (reference sequence). V shed 3 bases, J shed 3 bases, and the junction held 4 bases outside the gene matches. The CDR3 is made up of 15 amino acids.